These T cell receptor beta chains were read from a single sample in a study of T cells after yellow fever vaccination. TCRdb re-derived calls from the 5' RACE reads in MiXCR, one entry per CDR3 protein. The data contain hundreds of thousands of distinct CDR3 sequences, 9% to 15% of them singletons. The sample in question was PBMCs, obtained on the day of the yellow fever booster vaccination. These receptors all stem from a man aged 25-45 years who received the YFV17D yellow fever vaccine. CDR3s include the opening cysteine and the closing phenylalanine or tryptophan. Fields, in order: clone size, D gene, J gene, V gene, CDR3 DNA, CDR3 protein. D genes are given only for firm matches. A row's size may be missing; if present it is once, few, many or a size class.

- | - | TRBJ1-2 | TRBV6-6 | TGTGCCAGCAGTCCGCAGGGGCTGTTGGGCTACACCTTC | CASSPQGLLGYTF
few | TRBD2 | TRBJ2-1 | TRBV20-1 | TGCAGTGCTAGCCCTTCAACCGGGACTAGCGGGAGTCATGAGCAGTTCTTC | CSASPSTGTSGSHEQFF
- | TRBD2 | TRBJ2-1 | TRBV29-1 | TGCAGCGTTCTACTAGCGGGATCCGAGAGGTGGTTCTTC | CSVLLAGSERWFF
- | - | TRBJ2-6 | TRBV9 | TGTGCCAGCAGCGTATTAGGCAGCTCTGGGGCCAACGTCCTGACTTTC | CASSVLGSSGANVLTF
many | - | TRBJ1-3 | TRBV20-1 | TGCAGTGCCCCCGGCTCTGGAAACACCATATATTTT | CSAPGSGNTIYF
- | - | TRBJ2-5 | TRBV29-1 | TGCATCCCCCAGACCCAGTACTTC | CIPQTQYF
few | - | TRBJ2-7 | TRBV4-2 | TGTGCCAGCAGCCCAAGGGTGTGGCAGAGCTCCTACGAGCAGTACTTC | CASSPRVWQSSYEQYF
- | - | TRBJ1-4 | TRBV12-3/TRBV12-4 | TGTGCCAGCAATCGGGGCGGCGGTGAAAAACTGTTTTTT | CASNRGGGEKLFF
- | - | TRBJ2-1 | TRBV18 | TGTGCCAGCTCACGAGAGCACCGCAATGAGCAGTTCTTC | CASSREHRNEQFF
many | - | TRBJ2-7 | TRBV5-1 | TGCGCCAGCAGCTTCACGGTTTCCTACGAGCAGTACTTC | CASSFTVSYEQYF
- | - | TRBJ2-2 | TRBV20-1 | TGCAGTGTTCCCTGGGGGCGAAGAACCGGGGAGCTGTTTTTT | CSVPWGRRTGELFF
few | - | TRBJ2-7 | TRBV15 | TGTGCCACCAGCAGAGGCGGCATCTACGAGCAGTACTTC | CATSRGGIYEQYF
- | TRBD2 | TRBJ2-1 | TRBV20-1 | TGCAGTGCTAGAGCACTAGCGGGCCCCCGTGAGCAGTTCTTC | CSARALAGPREQFF
many | - | TRBJ2-3 | TRBV5-1 | TGTGCCAGCAGCTTCGGGGGAAGCACAGATACGCAGTATTTT | CASSFGGSTDTQYF
few | - | TRBJ2-3 | TRBV20-1 | TGCAGTGCTAGCGGGAGCATAGATACGCAGTATTTT | CSASGSIDTQYF
few | - | TRBJ1-2 | TRBV6-5 | TGTGCCAGCAGTTACTTGGGGGTCTACACCTTC | CASSYLGVYTF
- | - | TRBJ2-5 | TRBV2 | TGTGCCAGCTTACGTCAAGAGACCCAGTACTTC | CASLRQETQYF
- | TRBD2 | TRBJ2-2 | TRBV11-2 | TGTGCCAGCTTTCTGGGGGGACTAGAGTCTTACACCGGGGAGCTGTTTTTT | CASFLGGLESYTGELFF
- | - | TRBJ2-7 | TRBV7-9 | TGTGCCAGCGCCCCCCCGCCAGGGGTTTCCTACGAGCAGTACTTC | CASAPPPGVSYEQYF
few | TRBD2 | TRBJ2-1 | TRBV27 | TGTGCCAGCAGTTTCTTCGGGAGGGCCGGTGAGCAGTTCTTC | CASSFFGRAGEQFF
- | - | TRBJ2-2 | TRBV4-1 | TGCGCCAGCAGCCACTCGAGGGGGACCGGGGAGCTGTTTTTT | CASSHSRGTGELFF
- | - | TRBJ1-6 | TRBV7-9 | TGTGCCAGCAGCTTAGGGCCCGATTCACCCCTCCACTTT | CASSLGPDSPLHF
few | TRBD2 | TRBJ2-1 | TRBV6-5 | TGTGCCAGCAGTTACTCGACTAGCGGGAGGGATTACAATGAGCAGTTCTTC | CASSYSTSGRDYNEQFF
- | TRBD1 | TRBJ1-2 | TRBV3-1 | TGTGCCAGCAGCCAACTCACCGGGACAGGCGACTTCTATGGCTACACCTTC | CASSQLTGTGDFYGYTF
- | TRBD1 | TRBJ2-4 | TRBV2 | TGTGCCAGCAGTGAGATCGGCAGGGGGGCCAAAAACATTCAGTACTTC | CASSEIGRGAKNIQYF
few | TRBD1 | TRBJ1-1 | TRBV6-5 | TGTGCCAGCCATGACAGGGTCGCTGAAGCTTTCTTT | CASHDRVAEAFF
- | - | TRBJ2-3 | TRBV7-8 | TGTGCCAGCAGCTTAGGGCCCCCCAGAACAGATACGCAGTATTTT | CASSLGPPRTDTQYF
many | TRBD2 | TRBJ2-1 | TRBV6-1 | TGTGCCAGCAGCCCGGGACTAGCGGACAATGAGCAGTTCTTC | CASSPGLADNEQFF
few | TRBD2 | TRBJ2-3 | TRBV5-1 | TGCGCCAGCAGCTTGTTGTCTAGCGGGAGTGTAGATACGCAGTATTTT | CASSLLSSGSVDTQYF
many | TRBD2 | TRBJ2-3 | TRBV29-1 | TGCAGCGTCCAAGCGGGATCAGATACGCAGTATTTT | CSVQAGSDTQYF
few | - | TRBJ2-1 | TRBV7-2 | TGTGCCAGCAGCCTTCAGTTTGACAGAGGCAATGAGCAGTTCTTC | CASSLQFDRGNEQFF
few | TRBD2 | TRBJ2-7 | TRBV24-1 | TGTGCCACCAGTGATTGGAACACTAGCGGGGGCGGCGAGCAGTACTTC | CATSDWNTSGGGEQYF
many | - | TRBJ2-1 | TRBV7-2 | TGTGCCAGCTTTGTCAAGACCTACAATGAGCAGTTCTTC | CASFVKTYNEQFF
- | - | TRBJ2-1 | TRBV20-1 | TGCAGTGCAGCCACTCCCGGGACCCGTTACAATGAGCAGTTCTTC | CSAATPGTRYNEQFF
few | TRBD2 | TRBJ2-7 | TRBV20-1 | TGCAGTGCGGGACCTAGCGGCTACAACGAGCAGTACTTC | CSAGPSGYNEQYF
few | TRBD2 | TRBJ2-1 | TRBV29-1 | TGCAGCGTTCGGTCTAGCGGAGCCAATGAGCAGTTCTTC | CSVRSSGANEQFF
few | - | TRBJ1-1 | TRBV7-9 | TGTGCCAGCAGCTCGTTGACTGAAGCTTTCTTT | CASSSLTEAFF
- | - | TRBJ2-6 | TRBV29-1 | TGCAGCGTACCCTCGGGTTCTGGGGCCAACGTCCTGACTTTC | CSVPSGSGANVLTF
few | TRBD2 | TRBJ2-1 | TRBV7-2 | TGTGCCAGCAGTTTGTCATCAAGCGGGGGATACAATGAGCAGTTCTTC | CASSLSSSGGYNEQFF
- | TRBD1 | TRBJ2-3 | TRBV7-9 | TGTGCCAGCAGCTCCTTTGGGACAGGGGGCTGGGATACGCAGTATTTT | CASSSFGTGGWDTQYF
- | TRBD2 | TRBJ2-7 | TRBV5-6 | TGTGCCAGCAGCTTGCCGGGACTAGCGGGAGGGCTCGACTACGAGCAGTACTTC | CASSLPGLAGGLDYEQYF
- | TRBD1 | TRBJ2-1 | TRBV7-3 | TGTGCCAGCAGCACAGACAGGGGAATGTACAATGAGCAGTTCTTC | CASSTDRGMYNEQFF
few | - | TRBJ2-5 | TRBV5-1 | TGCGCCAGCAGCACCTCGCTGGGAAAGGAGACCCAGTACTTC | CASSTSLGKETQYF